This TCR beta chain was documented in a study of T cell repertoires in cytomegalovirus infection. Study-level information: The authors relied on CMV epitopes, both recently identified HLA-C-restricted and well-studied HLA-B-restricted.

V gave up 2 bases and J gave up 0 bases, with 10 bases separating them. The CDR3 runs 16 residues. Looked up from germline, CDR1 is MNHEY and CDR2 is SVGAGI. Study-level points and caveats: CMV carriers having the relevant HLA were flagged by cumulative public TCR beta family frequency.

In regard to this clonotype: As yet, its antigen is unknown.

TCRdb recomputed calls from the reads with MiXCR, one row per CDR3 protein. The sample has about 830,000 distinct CDR3 sequences; less than 35% are singletons. The gene calls are TRBV6-5 and TRBJ2-2; D uncertain. The clonotype originates from a human donor in good health (CMV status not recorded). Some clones in this sample may be carry-over from other donors' samples. Sequenced here: cultured CD8+ T cells from PBMCs, sampled from culture after CMV antigen stimulation. The chain's CDR3 is CASSYRLRSNTGELFF. For the CDR3, the DNA is TGTGCCAGCAGTTACCGACTTAGGTCGAACACCGGGGAGCTGTTTTTT.